This T cell receptor (beta chain) was retrieved from a study of CD8+ T cells in alopecia areata. The overall study: Patients received oral tofacitinib, 5 to 10 mg twice daily, for moderate-to-severe alopecia areata.

In the case of this clone: What it recognizes is unknown.

Regarding the study as a whole: Researchers report lesional scalp, most notably alopecia totalis/universalis, outstripped normal scalp in clonality.

TCR sequencing used cDNA made by reverse transcription of extracted RNA. TCRdb's table, derived via immunoSEQ multiplex PCR, lists solely in-frame clones and lacks some. Of 150,000 or so clones listed, roughly 61% are singletons. The TCR was taken from a human donor with alopecia areata. Sequencing used CD4+ T cells sorted from blood, obtained at week 0.

The CDR3 DNA follows: TGCAGCGTTGCCGGCACAGGATCTGAAGCTTTCTTT. Protein sequence: CSVAGTGSEAFF. This chain connects TRBV29-1 to TRBJ1-1, with D possibly TRBD1 on 5 matching bases. CDR1 and CDR2 from the germline V gene are SQVTM and ANQGSEA. Trimming removed 4 bases at V and 6 bases at J, with 12 bases between. There are 12 residues in the CDR3.